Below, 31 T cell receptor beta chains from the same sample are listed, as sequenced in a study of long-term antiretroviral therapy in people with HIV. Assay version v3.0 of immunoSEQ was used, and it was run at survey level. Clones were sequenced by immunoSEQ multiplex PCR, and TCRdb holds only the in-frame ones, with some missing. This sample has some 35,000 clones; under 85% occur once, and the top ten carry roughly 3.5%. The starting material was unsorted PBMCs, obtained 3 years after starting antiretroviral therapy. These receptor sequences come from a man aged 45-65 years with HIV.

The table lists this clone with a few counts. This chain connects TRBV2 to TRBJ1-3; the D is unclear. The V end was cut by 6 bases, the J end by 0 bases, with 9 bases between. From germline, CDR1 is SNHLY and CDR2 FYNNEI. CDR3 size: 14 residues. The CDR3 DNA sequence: TGTGCCAGCAGACTCCCGGGCTCTGGAAACACCATATATTTT. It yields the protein CASRLPGSGNTIYF.

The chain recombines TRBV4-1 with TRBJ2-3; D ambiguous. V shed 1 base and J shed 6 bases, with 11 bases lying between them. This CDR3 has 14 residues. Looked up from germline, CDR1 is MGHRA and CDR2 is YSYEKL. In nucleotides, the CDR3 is TGCGCCAGCAGCCAAGGGGTCGGGCTGGATACGCAGTATTTT. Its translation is CASSQGVGLDTQYF.

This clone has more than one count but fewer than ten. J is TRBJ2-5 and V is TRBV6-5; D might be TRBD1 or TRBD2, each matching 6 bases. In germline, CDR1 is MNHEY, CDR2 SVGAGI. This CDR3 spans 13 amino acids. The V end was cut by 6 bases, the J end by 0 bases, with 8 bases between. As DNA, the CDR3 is TGTGCCAGCAGAGGGGGGAACCAAGAGACCCAGTACTTC. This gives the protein CASRGGNQETQYF.

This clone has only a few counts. The CDR3 region has the DNA TGTGCCAGCAGTTTATCGTACAGCTCTGGGGAGCAGTACTTC. It encodes CASSLSYSSGEQYF. The genes are TRBV27 and TRBJ2-7, with unresolved D. Trimming took 0 bases from V and 7 from J, leaving 13 bases between them. Germline CDR1 MNHEY, CDR2 SMNVEV (reference sequence). The CDR3 extends over 14 amino acids.

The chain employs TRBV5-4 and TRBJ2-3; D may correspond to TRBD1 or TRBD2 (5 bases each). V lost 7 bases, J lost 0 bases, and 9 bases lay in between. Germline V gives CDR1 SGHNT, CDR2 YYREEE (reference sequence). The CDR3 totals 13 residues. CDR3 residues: CASGDESTDTQYF. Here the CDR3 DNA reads TGTGCCAGCGGGGACGAAAGCACAGATACGCAGTATTTT.

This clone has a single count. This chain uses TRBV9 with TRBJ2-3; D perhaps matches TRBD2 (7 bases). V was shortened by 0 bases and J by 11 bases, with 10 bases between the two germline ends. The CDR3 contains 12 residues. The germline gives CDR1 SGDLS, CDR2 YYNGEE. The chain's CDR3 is CASSVEGGVQYF. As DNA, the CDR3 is TGTGCCAGCAGCGTAGAAGGGGGGGTGCAGTATTTT.

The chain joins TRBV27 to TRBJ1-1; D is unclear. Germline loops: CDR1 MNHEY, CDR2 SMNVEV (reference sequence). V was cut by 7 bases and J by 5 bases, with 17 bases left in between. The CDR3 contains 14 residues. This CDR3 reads CASKFGHLGTEAFF. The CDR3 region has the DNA TGTGCCAGCAAATTCGGCCATCTTGGGACTGAAGCTTTCTTT.

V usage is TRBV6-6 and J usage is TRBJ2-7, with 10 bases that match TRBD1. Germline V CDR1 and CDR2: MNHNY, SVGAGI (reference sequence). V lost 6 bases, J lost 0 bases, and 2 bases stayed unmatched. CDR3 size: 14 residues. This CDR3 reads CASRGQGSSYEQYF. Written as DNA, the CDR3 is TGTGCCAGCAGGGGACAGGGGAGCTCCTACGAGCAGTACTTC.

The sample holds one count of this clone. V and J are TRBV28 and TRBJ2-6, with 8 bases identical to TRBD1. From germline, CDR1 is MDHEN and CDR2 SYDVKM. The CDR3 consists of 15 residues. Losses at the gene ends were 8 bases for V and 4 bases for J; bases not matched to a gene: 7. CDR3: CASATGALGANVLTF. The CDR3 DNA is TGTGCCAGCGCGACAGGGGCTTTGGGGGCCAACGTCCTGACTTTC.

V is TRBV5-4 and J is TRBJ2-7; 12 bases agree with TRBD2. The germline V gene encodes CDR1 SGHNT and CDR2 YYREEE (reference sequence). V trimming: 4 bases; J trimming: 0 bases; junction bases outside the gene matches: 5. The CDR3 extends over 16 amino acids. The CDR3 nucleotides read TGTGCCAGCAGCCTGGGACTAGCGGGCCGCTCCTACGAGCAGTACTTC. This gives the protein CASSLGLAGRSYEQYF.

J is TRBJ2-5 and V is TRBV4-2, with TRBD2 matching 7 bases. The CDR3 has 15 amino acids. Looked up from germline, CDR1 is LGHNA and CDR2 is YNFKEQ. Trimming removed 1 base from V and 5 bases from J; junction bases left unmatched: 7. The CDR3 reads CASSQGSSGMETQYF. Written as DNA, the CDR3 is TGTGCCAGCAGCCAAGGTTCTAGCGGTATGGAGACCCAGTACTTC.

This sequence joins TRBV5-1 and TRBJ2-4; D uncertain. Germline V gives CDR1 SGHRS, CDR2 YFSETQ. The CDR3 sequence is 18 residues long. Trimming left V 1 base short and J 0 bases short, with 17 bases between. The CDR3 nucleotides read TGCGCCAGCAGCTTGAGGGCAGGAACACTGATAGCCAAAAACATTCAGTACTTC. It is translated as CASSLRAGTLIAKNIQYF.

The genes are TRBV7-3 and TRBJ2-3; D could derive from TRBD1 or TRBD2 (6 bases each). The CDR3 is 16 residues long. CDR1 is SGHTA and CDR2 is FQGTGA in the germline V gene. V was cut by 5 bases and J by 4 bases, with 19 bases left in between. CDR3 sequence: CASSRGGGRWADTQYF. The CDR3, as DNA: TGTGCCAGCAGCCGAGGTGGGGGGCGGTGGGCAGATACGCAGTATTTT.

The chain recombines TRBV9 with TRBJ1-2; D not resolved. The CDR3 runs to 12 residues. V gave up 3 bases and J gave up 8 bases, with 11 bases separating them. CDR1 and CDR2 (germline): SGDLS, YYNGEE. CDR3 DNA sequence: TGTGCCAGCAGCGGGACTTGGAAGGGCTACACCTTC. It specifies CASSGTWKGYTF.

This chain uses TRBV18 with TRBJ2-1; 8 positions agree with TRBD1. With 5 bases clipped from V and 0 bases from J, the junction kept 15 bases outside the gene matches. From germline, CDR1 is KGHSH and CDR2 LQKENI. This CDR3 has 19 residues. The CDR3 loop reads CASSSGGRGQGSSYNEQFF. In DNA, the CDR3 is TGTGCCAGCTCATCCGGCGGCAGGGGGCAGGGGAGCTCCTACAATGAGCAGTTCTTC. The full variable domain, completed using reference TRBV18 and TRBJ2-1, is NAGVMQNPRHLVRRRGQEARLRCSPMKGHSHVYWYRQLPEEGLKFMVYLQKENIIDESGMPKERFSAEFPKEGPSILRIQQVVRGDSAAYFCASSSGGRGQGSSYNEQFFGPGTRLTVL.

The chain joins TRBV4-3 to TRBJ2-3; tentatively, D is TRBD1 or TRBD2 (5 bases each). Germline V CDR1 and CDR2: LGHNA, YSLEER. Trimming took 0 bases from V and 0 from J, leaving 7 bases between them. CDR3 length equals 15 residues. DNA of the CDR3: TGCGCCAGCAGCCAAGATTGGGGGAGCACAGATACGCAGTATTTT. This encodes CASSQDWGSTDTQYF.

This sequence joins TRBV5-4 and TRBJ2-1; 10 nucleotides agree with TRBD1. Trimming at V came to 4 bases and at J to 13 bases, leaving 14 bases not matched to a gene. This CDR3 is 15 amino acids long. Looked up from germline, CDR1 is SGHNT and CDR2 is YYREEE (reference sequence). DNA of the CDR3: TGTGCCAGCAGCACGGATCCGGGACAGGGGCCATCCCAGTTCTTC. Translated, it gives CASSTDPGQGPSQFF.

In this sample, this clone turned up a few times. CDR3 in amino acids: CAISDRQPPYEQYF. The CDR3 DNA sequence: TGTGCCATCAGTGACCGACAACCCCCCTACGAGCAGTACTTC. The chain employs TRBV10-3 and TRBJ2-7; the D is unclear. Germline-derived CDR1 and CDR2 are ENHRY and SYGVKD. Trimming removed 3 bases from V and 2 bases from J, with 11 bases in between. The CDR3 consists of 14 residues.

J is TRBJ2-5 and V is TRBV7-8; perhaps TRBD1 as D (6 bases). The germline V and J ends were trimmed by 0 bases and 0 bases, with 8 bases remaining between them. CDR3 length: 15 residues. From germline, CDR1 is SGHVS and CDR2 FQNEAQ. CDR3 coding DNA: TGTGCCAGCAGCTTAGCTACAGGGTACCAAGAGACCCAGTACTTC. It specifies CASSLATGYQETQYF. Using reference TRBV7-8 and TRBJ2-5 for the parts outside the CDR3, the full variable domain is GAGVSQSPRYKVAKRGQDVALRCDPISGHVSLFWYQQALGQGPEFLTYFQNEAQLDKSGLPSDRFFAERPEGSVSTLKIQRTQQEDSAVYLCASSLATGYQETQYFGPGTRLLVL.

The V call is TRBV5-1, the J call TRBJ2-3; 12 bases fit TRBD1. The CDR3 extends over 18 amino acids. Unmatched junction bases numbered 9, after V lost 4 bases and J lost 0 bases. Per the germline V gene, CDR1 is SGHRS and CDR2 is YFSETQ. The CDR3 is CASSPGDRGLGSTDTQYF. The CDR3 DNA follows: TGCGCCAGCAGCCCAGGGGACAGGGGGCTTGGTAGCACAGATACGCAGTATTTT.

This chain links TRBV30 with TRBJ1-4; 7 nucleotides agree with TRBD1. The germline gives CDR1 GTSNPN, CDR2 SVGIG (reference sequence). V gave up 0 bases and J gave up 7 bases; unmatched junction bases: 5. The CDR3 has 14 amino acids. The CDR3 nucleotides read TGTGCCTGGAGTGTATGGTCAGGGGGTGAAAAACTGTTTTTT. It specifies CAWSVWSGGEKLFF.

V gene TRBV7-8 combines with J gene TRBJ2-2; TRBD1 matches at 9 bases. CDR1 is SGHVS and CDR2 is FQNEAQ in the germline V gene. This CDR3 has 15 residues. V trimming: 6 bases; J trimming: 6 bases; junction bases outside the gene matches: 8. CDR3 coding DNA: TGTGCCAGCAGTCTAACAGGGGGCATGTCCGGGGAGCTGTTTTTT. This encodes CASSLTGGMSGELFF.

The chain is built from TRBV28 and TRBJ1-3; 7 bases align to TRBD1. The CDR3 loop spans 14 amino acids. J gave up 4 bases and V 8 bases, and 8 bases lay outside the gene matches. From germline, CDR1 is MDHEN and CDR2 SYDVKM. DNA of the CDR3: TGTGCCAGCGCGAGCCCGGGACAGGGAAACACCATATATTTT. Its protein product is CASASPGQGNTIYF.

CDR3 DNA: TGTGCCAGCAGCACCTCACTAGCGTCTGGGGAGCTGTTTTTT. Translation gives CASSTSLASGELFF. The rearrangement uses TRBV13 and TRBJ2-2, with TRBD2 identical over 7 bases. The trim removed 5 bases at V and 8 bases at J, leaving 8 bases unmatched. Germline CDR1 PRHDT, CDR2 FYEKMQ (reference sequence). The CDR3 sequence is 14 residues long.

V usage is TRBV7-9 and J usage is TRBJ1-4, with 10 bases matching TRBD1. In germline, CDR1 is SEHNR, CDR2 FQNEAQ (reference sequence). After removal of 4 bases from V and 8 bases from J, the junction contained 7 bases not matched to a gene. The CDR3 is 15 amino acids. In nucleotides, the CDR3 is TGTGCCAGCAGCTGGGGGGACAGGGGAGCGGAAAAACTGTTTTTT. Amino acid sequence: CASSWGDRGAEKLFF.

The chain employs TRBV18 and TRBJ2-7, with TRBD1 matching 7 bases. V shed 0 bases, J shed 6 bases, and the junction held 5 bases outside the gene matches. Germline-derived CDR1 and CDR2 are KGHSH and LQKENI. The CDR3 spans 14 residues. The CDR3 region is CASSPPGQPGEQYF. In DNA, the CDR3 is TGTGCCAGCTCACCACCGGGACAGCCAGGCGAGCAGTACTTC. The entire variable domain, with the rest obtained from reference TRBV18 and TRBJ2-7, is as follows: NAGVMQNPRHLVRRRGQEARLRCSPMKGHSHVYWYRQLPEEGLKFMVYLQKENIIDESGMPKERFSAEFPKEGPSILRIQQVVRGDSAAYFCASSPPGQPGEQYFGPGTRLTVT.

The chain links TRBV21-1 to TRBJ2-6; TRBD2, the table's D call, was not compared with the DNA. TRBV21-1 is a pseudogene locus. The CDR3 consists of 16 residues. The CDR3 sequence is CASIPVAASGANVLTF. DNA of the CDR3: TGTGCCAGCATCCCCGTAGCGGCCTCTGGGGCCAACGTCCTGACTTTC.

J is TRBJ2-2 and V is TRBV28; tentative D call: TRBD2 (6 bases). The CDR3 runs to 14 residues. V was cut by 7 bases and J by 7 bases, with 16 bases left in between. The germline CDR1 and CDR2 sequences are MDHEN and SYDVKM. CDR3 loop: CASTVGGGVGELFF. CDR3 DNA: TGTGCCAGCACGGTCGGAGGAGGGGTCGGGGAGCTGTTTTTT.

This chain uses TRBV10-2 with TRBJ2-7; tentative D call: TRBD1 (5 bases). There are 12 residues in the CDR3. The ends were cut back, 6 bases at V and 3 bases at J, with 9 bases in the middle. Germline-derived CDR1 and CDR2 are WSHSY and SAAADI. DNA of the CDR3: TGCGCCAGCAGGCCCCAGGGCTACGAGCAGTACTTC. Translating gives CASRPQGYEQYF.

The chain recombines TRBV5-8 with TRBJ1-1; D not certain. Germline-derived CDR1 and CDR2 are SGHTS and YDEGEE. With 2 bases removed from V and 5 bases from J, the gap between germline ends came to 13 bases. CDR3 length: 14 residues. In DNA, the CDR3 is TGTGCCAGCAGCTTCCTCGGGAGGACGACTGAAGCTTTCTTT. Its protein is CASSFLGRTTEAFF.

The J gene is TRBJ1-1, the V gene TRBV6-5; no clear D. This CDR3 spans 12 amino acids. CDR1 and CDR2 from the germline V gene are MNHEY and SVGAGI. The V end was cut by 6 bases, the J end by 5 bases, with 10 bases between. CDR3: CASSRSGTEAFF. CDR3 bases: TGTGCCAGCAGCCGGTCTGGGACTGAAGCTTTCTTT.